The rows below give T cell receptor beta chains drawn from one sample of a study of T cell repertoires in cytomegalovirus infection. These receptors' targets are unknown. MiXCR, applied by TCRdb to the reads, yields one record per CDR3 protein. Altogether approximately 770,000 distinct CDR3 sequences are present, almost 30% being singletons, with the ten largest covering around 14%. The sequences come from cultured CD8+ T cells from PBMCs, collected from culture after CMV antigen stimulation. The receptor source for this set is a human donor in good health (CMV status not recorded). Some clones in this sample may be carry-over from other donors' samples. The CDR3 runs from the conserved cysteine through the conserved F or W. The D gene is left open where the match is weak. The listing skips clone size in some rows; elsewhere it reads once, few, many or a size class.

J | D | V | size | DNA | CDR3
TRBJ1-1 | TRBD1 | TRBV12-3/TRBV12-4 | . | TGTGCCAGCACATGGGGACAGGGAGGCACTGAAGCTTTCTTT | CASTWGQGGTEAFF
TRBJ2-5 | . | TRBV29-1 | . | TGCAGCGCCTGTAGGTTGGTCGATAGAGCGTTGGAGACCCAGTACTTC | CSACRLVDRALETQYF
TRBJ2-2 | . | TRBV7-9 | . | TGTGCCAGCAGCGAGGCCGGCGGGGAGCTGTTTTTT | CASSEAGGELFF
TRBJ1-2 | . | TRBV20-1 | . | TGCAGTGCTCCCTGTTGGGACGCTAATAACTATGGCTACACCTTC | CSAPCWDANNYGYTF
TRBJ2-5 | . | TRBV20-1 | . | TGCAGTGCTCACCCGACGGAGGAAGAGACCCAGTACTTC | CSAHPTEEETQYF
TRBJ2-3 | TRBD2 | TRBV5-4 | . | TGTGCCAGCAGCCCTTTGAGCGGGGGTAGGGCAGATACGCAGTATTTT | CASSPLSGGRADTQYF
TRBJ2-3 | TRBD2 | TRBV10-1 | . | TGCGCCAGCAGTGAGTCAGTACTAGCGGGGGCTGGTATGTATTTT | CASSESVLAGAGMYF
TRBJ1-5 | . | TRBV11-2 | many | TGTGCCAGCAGCTTAGCGGAATTTAGGCCCCAGCATTTT | CASSLAEFRPQHF
TRBJ2-5 | . | TRBV7-9 | . | TGTGCCAGCAGCTACACAGGGTCCGGCGAGACCCAGTACTTC | CASSYTGSGETQYF
TRBJ2-7 | TRBD2 | TRBV6-5 | . | TGTGCCAGCAGTTACTCGCCAGGACTAGTGTACGAGCAGTACTTC | CASSYSPGLVYEQYF
TRBJ1-1 | . | TRBV5-6 | . | TGTGCCAGCAGTAGGAGTGCCCTAGGCAACACTGAAGCTTTCTTT | CASSRSALGNTEAFF
TRBJ1-1 | . | TRBV20-1 | few | TGCAGTGCTAGAGATTGGGGTGAAGCTTTCTTT | CSARDWGEAFF
TRBJ2-1 | . | TRBV5-1 | few | TGCGCCAGCAGCGAGTTAAGCTCCTACAATGAGCAGTTCTTC | CASSELSSYNEQFF
TRBJ2-1 | TRBD2 | TRBV4-1 | . | TGCGCCAGCAGCCAAAGAGGGACTAGCGGGGGGGCAGCCTACAATGAGCAGTTCTTC | CASSQRGTSGGAAYNEQFF